This record looks at one T cell receptor beta chain sequence and its context. Its target is unknown. Autoimmune disease history or systemic immunosuppression led to patients being barred. Repertoires were generated with immunoSEQ multiplex PCR, while TCRdb's copy carries only in-frame clones and drops some. The repertoire holds approximately 97,000 clones, with roughly 90% as singletons. This CDR3 is built from 11 residues. Deletions cut 2 bases from V and 10 bases from J, with 11 bases between. The V gene's germline CDR1 is GTSNPN and CDR2 SVGIG (reference sequence). This record belongs to a study of OX40 agonist ivuxolimab in advanced cancers. Study-wide findings and caveats: More expanded clones were found, on average, in CD8+ than in CD4+ T cells.

Sequences were derived from CD4+ or CD8+ T cells sorted from blood, sampled in a trial of the OX40 agonist ivuxolimab. The chain carries TRBV30 and TRBJ1-2; D not resolved. The source is an adult with an advanced solid tumor such as melanoma, head and neck, liver or kidney cancer. The CDR3 spells CAWSKQIAYTF. The CDR3, as DNA: TGTGCCTGGAGTAAGCAGATCGCCTACACCTTC.